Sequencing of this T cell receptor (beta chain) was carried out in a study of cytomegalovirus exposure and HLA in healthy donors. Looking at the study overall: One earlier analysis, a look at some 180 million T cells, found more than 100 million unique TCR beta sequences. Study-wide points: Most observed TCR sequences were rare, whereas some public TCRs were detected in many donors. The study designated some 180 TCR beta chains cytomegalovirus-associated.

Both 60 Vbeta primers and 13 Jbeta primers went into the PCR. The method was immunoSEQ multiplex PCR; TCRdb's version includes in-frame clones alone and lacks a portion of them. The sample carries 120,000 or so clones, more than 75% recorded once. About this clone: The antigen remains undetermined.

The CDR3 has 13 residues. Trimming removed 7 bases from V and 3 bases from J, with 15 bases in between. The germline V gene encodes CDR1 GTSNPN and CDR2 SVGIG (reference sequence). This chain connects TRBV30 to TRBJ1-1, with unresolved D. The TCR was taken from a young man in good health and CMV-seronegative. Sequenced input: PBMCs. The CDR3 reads CAFLTRRYTEAFF. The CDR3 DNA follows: TGTGCCTTTCTGACACGGCGATACACTGAAGCTTTCTTT. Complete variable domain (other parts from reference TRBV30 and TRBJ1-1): SQTIHQWPATLVQPVGSPLSLECTVEGTSNPNLYWYRQAAGRGLQLLFYSVGIGQISSEVPQNLSASRPQDRQFILSSKKLLLSDSGFYLCAFLTRRYTEAFFGQGTRLTVV.